Listed below are T cell receptor beta chains from one sample, sequenced in a study of regulatory T cells in long-lasting Graves disease. TCRdb re-analysed the multiplex PCR reads in MiXCR, keeping a single row per CDR3 protein. This table has about 470,000 distinct CDR3 sequences, around 21% appearing once. The input for sequencing was peripheral blood mononuclear cells (PBMCs), taken when the disease was refractory, from a patient treated with antithyroid drugs. These receptors were collected from a female donor with Graves disease. Each CDR3 is given with its conserved first and last residue. D genes are given only for firm matches. Size tells how often a clone was seen (once, few, many) or the class of an expanded clone, and some rows leave it out.

V: TRBV27
size: many
length: 15
D: TRBD1
J: TRBJ1-2
CDR3: CASSPTLTGRYGYTF
DNA: TGTGCCAGCAGTCCGACCTTGACAGGGCGCTATGGCTACACCTTC

V: TRBV30
size: .
length: 11
D: .
J: TRBJ2-7
CDR3: CAWTGRYEQYF
DNA: TGTGCCTGGACAGGGAGGTACGAGCAGTACTTC

V: TRBV6-1
size: .
length: 14
D: .
J: TRBJ1-1
CDR3: CASSPYSQGTEAFF
DNA: TGTGCCAGCAGTCCCTATTCCCAAGGCACTGAAGCTTTCTTT

V: TRBV10-3
size: .
length: 14
D: .
J: TRBJ1-3
CDR3: CAISESLSGNTIYF
DNA: TGTGCCATCAGTGAGTCCCTCTCTGGAAACACCATATATTTT

V: TRBV28
size: many
length: 15
D: TRBD1
J: TRBJ1-1
CDR3: CASSLYTRGVTEAFF
DNA: TGTGCCAGCAGTTTATATACCAGGGGGGTAACTGAAGCTTTCTTT

V: TRBV7-2
size: .
length: 15
D: .
J: TRBJ1-3
CDR3: CASSPDTVSGNTIYF
DNA: TGTGCCAGCAGCCCTGACACCGTCTCTGGAAACACCATATATTTT

V: TRBV2
size: .
length: 14
D: .
J: TRBJ2-1
CDR3: CASMGILADNEQFF
DNA: TGTGCCAGCATGGGGATATTAGCTGACAATGAGCAGTTCTTC

V: TRBV20-1
size: .
length: 12
D: .
J: TRBJ2-7
CDR3: CSAARDSYEQYF
DNA: TGCAGTGCTGCTCGGGACTCCTACGAGCAGTACTTC

V: TRBV27
size: .
length: 15
D: TRBD2
J: TRBJ2-1
CDR3: CASSLGTSLFDEQFF
DNA: TGTGCCAGCAGTTTGGGGACTAGCCTTTTCGATGAGCAGTTCTTC

V: TRBV29-1
size: many
length: 13
D: TRBD2
J: TRBJ2-5
CDR3: CSGGTSPQETQYF
DNA: TGCAGCGGAGGGACTAGCCCTCAAGAGACCCAGTACTTC

V: TRBV6-5
size: once
length: 16
D: TRBD2
J: TRBJ2-7
CDR3: CASSYSMETSGYEQYF
DNA: TGTGCCAGCAGTTACTCGATGGAGACTAGCGGTTACGAGCAGTACTTC

V: TRBV24-1
size: many
length: 14
D: .
J: TRBJ1-1
CDR3: CATSAGKRGTEAFF
DNA: TGTGCCACCAGTGCCGGGAAACGCGGGACTGAAGCTTTCTTT

V: TRBV7-2
size: .
length: 18
D: TRBD2
J: TRBJ2-5
CDR3: CASSPRLAGVLMGETQYF
DNA: TGTGCCAGCAGCCCAAGACTAGCGGGAGTTCTTATGGGAGAGACCCAGTACTTC

V: TRBV27
size: many
length: 19
D: .
J: TRBJ2-7
CDR3: CASSPPRGALADDRYEQYF
DNA: TGTGCCAGCAGCCCGCCCAGGGGAGCGCTAGCTGATGATCGCTACGAGCAGTACTTC

V: TRBV27
size: few
length: 13
D: .
J: TRBJ1-5
CDR3: CASSLYKGQPQHF
DNA: TGTGCCAGCAGTTTGTACAAAGGACAGCCCCAGCATTTT

V: TRBV19
size: .
length: 15
D: TRBD2
J: TRBJ2-7
CDR3: CASSILPGGPYEQYF
DNA: TGTGCCAGTAGTATCCTTCCGGGGGGACCCTACGAGCAGTACTTC

V: TRBV4-3
size: .
length: 19
D: TRBD2
J: TRBJ2-2
CDR3: CASSQDWAVAGVSTGELFF
DNA: TGCGCCAGCAGCCAAGATTGGGCTGTAGCGGGAGTCAGCACCGGGGAGCTGTTTTTT

V: TRBV20-1
size: few
length: 12
D: .
J: TRBJ1-1
CDR3: CSASRQPLEAFF
DNA: TGCAGTGCTAGTAGGCAGCCCCTTGAAGCTTTCTTT

V: TRBV19
size: .
length: 16
D: .
J: TRBJ1-5
CDR3: CASSLNSGVVNQPQHF
DNA: TGTGCCAGTAGTCTAAATTCAGGGGTCGTCAATCAGCCCCAGCATTTT

V: TRBV20-1
size: many
length: 15
D: .
J: TRBJ1-4
CDR3: CSAALLGRENEKLFF
DNA: TGCAGTGCCGCACTTCTCGGCAGGGAAAATGAAAAACTGTTTTTT

V: TRBV29-1
size: .
length: 12
D: .
J: TRBJ2-7
CDR3: CSVRTEGYEQYF
DNA: TGCAGCGTCCGGACCGAAGGCTACGAGCAGTACTTC

V: TRBV6-1
size: many
length: 15
D: .
J: TRBJ2-5
CDR3: CASSTDREGRETQYF
DNA: TGTGCCAGCAGTACGGACAGGGAGGGCCGGGAGACCCAGTACTTC

V: TRBV7-2
size: few
length: 14
D: .
J: TRBJ2-7
CDR3: CASSFGPASYEQYF
DNA: TGTGCCAGCAGCTTCGGGCCGGCTTCGTACGAGCAGTACTTC

V: TRBV10-3
size: few
length: 13
D: TRBD1
J: TRBJ2-7
CDR3: CAIKGEGAGEQYF
DNA: TGTGCCATCAAAGGAGAGGGGGCGGGTGAGCAGTACTTC